This TCR beta chain was identified in a study of blood T cell repertoires in COVID-19. Study as a whole: Some COVID-19 samples were acute and others convalescent; all came from the United States, Italy and Spain.

The data were produced by immunoSEQ multiplex PCR, yet TCRdb's version contains in-frame clones alone and is incomplete. The table records about 180,000 clones, 70% to 90% of them present only once. The CDR3 extends over 13 amino acids. The V gene lost 2 bases and the J gene lost 6 bases, with 7 bases spanning the gap. Germline CDR1 is SGHNT and CDR2 is YENEEA. The source of this sequence is a man aged 55-75 years with acute or convalescent COVID-19. This chain connects TRBV11-3 to TRBJ2-2; possible D gene TRBD2, 5 bases. The material sequenced was peripheral blood. The CDR3 is CASSLSGPGELFF. CDR3 bases: TGTGCCAGCAGCTTAAGCGGACCCGGGGAGCTGTTTTTT.